This T cell receptor beta chain came from a study of OX40 agonist ivuxolimab in advanced cancers. Whole-study context: Among those enrolled, mean age was about 63 years (range roughly 20 to 85) and 75% to 90% were male.

Here immunoSEQ multiplex PCR was the method, and the copy in TCRdb shows in-frame clones only, minus some. The sample comprises more than 75,000 clones, roughly 80% of which are singletons, and around 1.1% rests with the top ten. Trimming shortened V by 0 bases and J by 4 bases, and 10 bases separated the two germline ends. Germline V gives CDR1 SGHAT, CDR2 FQNNGV. The CDR3 extends over 15 amino acids. In its sample, this clone is medium-sized. The sample here was CD4+ or CD8+ T cells sorted from blood, taken in a trial of the OX40 agonist ivuxolimab. The clonotype comes from an adult with an advanced solid tumor such as melanoma, head and neck, liver or kidney cancer. This chain connects TRBV11-2 to TRBJ1-5; D not resolved. The DNA for the CDR3 is TGTGCCAGCAGCTTAGAGCGAGGACCGAATCAGCCCCAGCATTTT. This gives the protein CASSLERGPNQPQHF.